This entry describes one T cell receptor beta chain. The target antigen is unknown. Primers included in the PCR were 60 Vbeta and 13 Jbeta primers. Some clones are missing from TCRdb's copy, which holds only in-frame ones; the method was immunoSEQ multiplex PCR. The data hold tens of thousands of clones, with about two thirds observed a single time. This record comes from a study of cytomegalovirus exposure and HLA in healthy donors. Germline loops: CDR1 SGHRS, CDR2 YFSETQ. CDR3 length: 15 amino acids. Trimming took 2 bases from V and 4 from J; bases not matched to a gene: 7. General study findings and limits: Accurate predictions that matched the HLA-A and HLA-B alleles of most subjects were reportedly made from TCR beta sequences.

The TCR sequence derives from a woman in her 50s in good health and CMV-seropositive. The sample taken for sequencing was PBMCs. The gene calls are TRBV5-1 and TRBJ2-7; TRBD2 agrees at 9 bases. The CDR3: CASSLLAGAEYEQYF. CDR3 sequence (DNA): TGCGCCAGCAGCTTATTAGCGGGAGCCGAGTACGAGCAGTACTTC. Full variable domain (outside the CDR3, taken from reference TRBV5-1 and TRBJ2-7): KAGVTQTPRYLIKTRGQQVTLSCSPISGHRSVSWYQQTPGQGLQFLFEYFSETQRNKGNFPGRFSGRQFSNSRSEMNVSTLELGDSALYLCASSLLAGAEYEQYFGPGTRLTVT.